This T cell receptor (beta chain) is from a study of cytomegalovirus exposure and HLA in healthy donors. Turning to the study itself: Early released data had about 85 million unique TCRs, all coming from HLA-typed donors.

The PCR was carried out with 60 Vbeta primers and 13 Jbeta primers. The repertoire was sequenced with immunoSEQ multiplex PCR; TCRdb's copy has only in-frame clones and lacks some. The sample comprises about 150,000 clones, 75% of which are singletons, and about 11% rests with the top ten. Points from the study as a whole: Beyond CMV serostatus, there was no information to go on about immune exposure. Certain sequence variants were highly shared and formed a cluster, and this cluster was likely a sequencing artifact.

Germline CDR1 is MNHNS and CDR2 is SASEGT. V lost 7 bases to trimming and J lost 4 bases; unmatched junction nucleotides: 9. This CDR3 is 14 amino acids long. As for this clone: Its specificity is not known.

This receptor was obtained from a man younger than 30 in good health and CMV-seropositive. Sequencing was done on a sample of PBMCs. The J gene is TRBJ1-2, the V gene TRBV6-1, with TRBD1 identical over 7 bases. This CDR3 is CASNRGLRLYGYTF. The CDR3 DNA follows: TGTGCCAGCAACAGGGGCCTCCGACTCTATGGCTACACCTTC.